This T cell receptor beta chain was found in a study of cytomegalovirus exposure and HLA in healthy donors. Looking at the study overall: Within an early data release were tens of millions of unique TCRs drawn from HLA-typed donors. Study observations and caveats: Fewer N-insertions (relative to the approximately 700-donor mean) were reportedly seen in an Asian-associated ancestry cluster in a later analysis.

A multiplex PCR was run with 60 Vbeta primers and 13 Jbeta primers. Measured with immunoSEQ multiplex PCR; TCRdb has only the in-frame clones, and not every one. The repertoire holds some 170,000 clones, with 80% to 90% as singletons. This clone was seen a few times. Its specificity is not known. V was clipped by 4 bases and J by 1 base; unmatched bases: 2. Germline V gene sequence: CDR1 KGHSH, CDR2 LQKENI. CDR3 length equals 15 residues. This receptor was obtained from a woman under 40 in good health and CMV-seropositive. J is TRBJ2-5 and V is TRBV18; 11 nucleotides line up with TRBD2. What was sequenced was PBMCs. Written as DNA, the CDR3 is TGTGCCAGCTCACTGGGACTAGCGGTCCAAGAGACCCAGTACTTC. Translating gives CASSLGLAVQETQYF.